The source of this T cell receptor (beta chain) is a study of brain T cells in children with intractable seizures. Only cases whose brain tissue showed the highest T cell transcript signatures were sequenced. Before surgery, patients took at least one anti-epileptic drug. Worth noting for this clone: The antigen is undetermined.

General study points: HCMV serostatus was not known, and viral specificity came from CDR3 similarity only. Absence of clones before surgery may stem from lower sequencing depth.

Libraries were prepared by immunoSEQ multiplex PCR; TCRdb keeps only in-frame clonotypes and omits some of them. The sample holds 50,000 to 80,000 clones, 95% to 97% seen once. The CDR3 is made up of 14 amino acids. V lost 4 bases, J lost 3 bases, and 11 bases lay in between. CDR1 and CDR2 (germline): SGHDT, YYEEEE. The rearrangement links TRBV5-6 to TRBJ2-1; D is unclear. The sequenced sample was peripheral blood, obtained at surgery. This TCR derives from a boy less than two years old with focal cortical dysplasia and intractable seizures. In nucleotides, the CDR3 is TGTGCCAGCAGCCCCTTCCCCAACTACAATGAGCAGTTCTTC. Translation gives CASSPFPNYNEQFF.